This T cell receptor beta chain originates from a study of blood T cell repertoires in COVID-19. Study as a whole: Specimens from acute and convalescent COVID-19 originated in the United States, Italy and Spain. The analysed material was cDNA or gDNA that came from T cells, B-cell-depleted T cells, or PBMCs.

The CDR3 has 13 residues. V gave up 4 bases and J gave up 1 base, with 7 bases separating them. Per germline, CDR1 SGDLS and CDR2 YYNGEE. Per the original data handling: Amplified reference gene primers provided the basis for estimating nucleated cell counts. Here immunoSEQ multiplex PCR was the method, and the copy in TCRdb shows in-frame clones only, minus some. V and J calls plus clone size are reproduced from that table; the DNA served to infer D and trimming. The sample includes fewer than 400,000 clones, more than 85% of them seen just once. Sequenced input: peripheral blood. The source is a human donor in a cohort sampled during active COVID-19. The genes are TRBV9 and TRBJ2-3, with D possibly matching TRBD1 (5 bases). For the CDR3, the DNA is TGTGCCAGCAGCCCCAGGGGCACAGATACGCAGTATTTT. It encodes CASSPRGTDTQYF.